This T cell receptor beta chain was documented in a study of OX40 agonist ivuxolimab in advanced cancers. The study, taken as a whole, reports: Expanded clones were, on average, more numerous in CD8+ T cells than in CD4+. Part of the nonresponder group also had normalized T-cell clonal expansion that was low.

Any history of autoimmune disease or systemic immunosuppression disqualified patients. The CDR3 is 14 amino acids. Trimming removed 1 base at V and 4 bases at J, with 7 bases between. Germline V gene sequence: CDR1 KGHSH, CDR2 LQKENI. Assay: immunoSEQ multiplex PCR; the TCRdb copy retains only in-frame clones and omits some. The repertoire holds over 30,000 clones, with 80% to 85% as singletons. About this clone: Antigen: not known.

This specimen consisted of CD4+ or CD8+ T cells sorted from blood, obtained in a trial of the OX40 agonist ivuxolimab. The chain is built from TRBV18 and TRBJ2-2; D unclear. The sequence was obtained from an adult with an advanced solid tumor such as melanoma, head and neck, liver or kidney cancer. CDR3 amino acids: CASSPRVTTGELFF. The CDR3 nucleotides are TGTGCCAGCTCACCACGGGTAACCACCGGGGAGCTGTTTTTT. Combining the CDR3 with reference TRBV18 and TRBJ2-2 gives the whole variable domain NAGVMQNPRHLVRRRGQEARLRCSPMKGHSHVYWYRQLPEEGLKFMVYLQKENIIDESGMPKERFSAEFPKEGPSILRIQQVVRGDSAAYFCASSPRVTTGELFFGEGSRLTVL.